Only a few counts were recorded for the clone carrying this T cell receptor (beta chain). Samples had at least 7 million PBMCs isolated from them. The CDR3 covers 15 residues. Deletions cut 3 bases from V and 2 bases from J, with 8 bases between. The germline V gene encodes CDR1 MDHEN and CDR2 SYDVKM. The source of the sample is a study of blood T cells in healthy people across ages. Combining a sample-barcoded 5' primer with a J-beta primer mix, a second PCR ran for roughly 6 to 12 cycles. TCRdb analysed the 5' RACE reads with MiXCR anew, one entry per CDR3 protein. The sample has about 1 million distinct CDR3 sequences; roughly 24% are singletons. These records were also assigned to another study, of T cells of mothers and their children.

The chain recombines TRBV28 with TRBJ2-6; the D gene is possibly TRBD1 (6 bases). The sequence was collected from a girl between 2 and 10 years old in good health. Input material: blood. CDR3 amino acids: CASSLYRAGANVLTF. The DNA of the CDR3 is TGTGCCAGCAGTTTGTACAGGGCTGGGGCCAACGTCCTGACTTTC.